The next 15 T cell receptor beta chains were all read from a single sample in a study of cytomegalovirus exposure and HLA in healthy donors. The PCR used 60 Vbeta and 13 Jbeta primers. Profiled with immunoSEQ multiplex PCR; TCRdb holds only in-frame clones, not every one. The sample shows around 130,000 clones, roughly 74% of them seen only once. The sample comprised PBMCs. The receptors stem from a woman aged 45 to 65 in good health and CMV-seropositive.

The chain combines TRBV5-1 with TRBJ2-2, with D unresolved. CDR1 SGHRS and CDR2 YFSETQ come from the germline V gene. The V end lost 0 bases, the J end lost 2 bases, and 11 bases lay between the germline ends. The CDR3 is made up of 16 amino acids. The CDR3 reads CASSLVLGPNTGELFF. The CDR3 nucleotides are TGCGCCAGCAGCTTGGTGCTGGGCCCCAACACCGGGGAGCTGTTTTTT.

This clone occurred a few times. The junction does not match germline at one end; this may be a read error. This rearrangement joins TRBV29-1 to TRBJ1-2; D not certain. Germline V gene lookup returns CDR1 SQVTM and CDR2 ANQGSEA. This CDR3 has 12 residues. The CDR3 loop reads CSAAPLNYGYPF. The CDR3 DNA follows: TGCAGCGCGGCCCCGCTAAACTATGGCTACCCCTTC.

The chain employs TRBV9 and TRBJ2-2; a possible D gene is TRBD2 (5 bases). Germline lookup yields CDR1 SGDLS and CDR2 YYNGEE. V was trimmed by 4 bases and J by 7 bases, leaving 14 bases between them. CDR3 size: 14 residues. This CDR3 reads CASSRVNGGGELFF. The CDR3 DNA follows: TGTGCCAGCAGCCGAGTCAATGGAGGCGGGGAGCTGTTTTTT. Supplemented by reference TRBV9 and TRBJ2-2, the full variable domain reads DSGVTQTPKHLITATGQRVTLRCSPRSGDLSVYWYQQSLDQGLQFLIQYYNGEERAKGNILERFSAQQFPDLHSELNLSSLELGDSALYFCASSRVNGGGELFFGEGSRLTVL.

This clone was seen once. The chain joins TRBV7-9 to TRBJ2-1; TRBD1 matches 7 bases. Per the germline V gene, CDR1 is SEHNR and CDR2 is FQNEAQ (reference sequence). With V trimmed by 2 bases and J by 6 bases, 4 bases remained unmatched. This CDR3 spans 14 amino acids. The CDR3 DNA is TGTGCCAGCAGCTTATCCGGGACAGTCAATGAGCAGTTCTTC. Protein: CASSLSGTVNEQFF.

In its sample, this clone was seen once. The CDR3 sequence is CASSLPGGMNTEAFF. The CDR3 region has the DNA TGTGCCAGCAGCTTGCCAGGGGGGATGAACACTGAAGCTTTCTTT. The chain recombines TRBV5-4 with TRBJ1-1; 7 bases line up with TRBD1. The germline CDR1 and CDR2 sequences are SGHNT and YYREEE (reference sequence). V shed 1 base and J 0 bases; nucleotides not matched to a gene: 3. The CDR3 spans 15 residues.

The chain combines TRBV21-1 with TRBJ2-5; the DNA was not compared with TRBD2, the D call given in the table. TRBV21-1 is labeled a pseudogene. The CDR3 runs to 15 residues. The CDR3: CANSDGRAVQETQYF. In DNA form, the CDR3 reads TGTGCCAACTCGGACGGGCGGGCGGTTCAAGAGACCCAGTACTTC.

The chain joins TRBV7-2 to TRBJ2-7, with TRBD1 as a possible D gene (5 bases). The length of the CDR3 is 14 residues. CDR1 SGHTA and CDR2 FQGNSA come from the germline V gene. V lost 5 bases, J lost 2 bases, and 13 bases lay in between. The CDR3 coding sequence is TGTGCCAGCAGCCCTGCCAGGGCCCCCTACGAGCAGTACTTC. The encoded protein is CASSPARAPYEQYF.

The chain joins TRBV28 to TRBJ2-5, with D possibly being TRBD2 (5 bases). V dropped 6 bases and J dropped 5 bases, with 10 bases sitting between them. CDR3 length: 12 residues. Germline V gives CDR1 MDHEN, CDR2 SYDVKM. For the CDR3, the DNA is TGTGCCAGCAGCCCGGGATTCGAGACCCAGTACTTC. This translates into CASSPGFETQYF.

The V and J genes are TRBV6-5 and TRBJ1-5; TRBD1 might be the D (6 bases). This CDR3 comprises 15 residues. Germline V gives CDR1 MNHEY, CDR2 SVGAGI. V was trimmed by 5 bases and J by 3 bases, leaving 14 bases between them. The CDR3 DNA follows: TGTGCCAGCAGTAGTCAGGGGCCGGACAATCAGCCCCAGCATTTT. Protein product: CASSSQGPDNQPQHF.

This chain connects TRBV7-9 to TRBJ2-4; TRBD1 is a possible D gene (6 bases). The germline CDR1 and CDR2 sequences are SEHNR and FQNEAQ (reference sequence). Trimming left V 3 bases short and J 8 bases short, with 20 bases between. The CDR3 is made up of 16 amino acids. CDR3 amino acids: CASSFGLQGRPDIQYF. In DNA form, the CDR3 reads TGTGCCAGCAGCTTTGGTCTACAGGGCAGACCGGACATTCAGTACTTC. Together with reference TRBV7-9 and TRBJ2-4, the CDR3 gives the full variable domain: DTGVSQNPRHKITKRGQNVTFRCDPISEHNRLYWYRQTLGQGPEFLTYFQNEAQLEKSRLLSDRFSAERPKGSFSTLEIQRTEQGDSAMYLCASSFGLQGRPDIQYFGAGTRLSVL.

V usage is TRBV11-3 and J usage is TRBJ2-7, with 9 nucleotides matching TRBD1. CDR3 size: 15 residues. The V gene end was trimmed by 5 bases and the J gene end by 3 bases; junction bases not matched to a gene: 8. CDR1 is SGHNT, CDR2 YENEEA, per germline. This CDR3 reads CASSPGTGILYEQYF. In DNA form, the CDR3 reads TGTGCCAGCAGCCCGGGGACAGGGATTCTCTACGAGCAGTACTTC.

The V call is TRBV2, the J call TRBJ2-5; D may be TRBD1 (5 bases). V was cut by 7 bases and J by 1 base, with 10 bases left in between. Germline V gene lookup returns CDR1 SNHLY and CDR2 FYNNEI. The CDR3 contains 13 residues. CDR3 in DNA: TGTGCCAGCAAGGGGCCCACCCAAGAGACCCAGTACTTC. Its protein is CASKGPTQETQYF.

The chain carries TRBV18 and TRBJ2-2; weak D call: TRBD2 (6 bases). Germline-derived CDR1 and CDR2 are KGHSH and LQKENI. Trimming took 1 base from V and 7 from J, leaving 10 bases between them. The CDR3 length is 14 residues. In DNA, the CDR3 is TGTGCCAGCTCACCACTTCGGAGGGACGGGGAGCTGTTTTTT. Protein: CASSPLRRDGELFF.

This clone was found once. CDR3 sequence (DNA): TGTGCCAGCAGTGAGAGACAGGTTAACTATGGCTACACCTTC. Translating it yields CASSERQVNYGYTF. The gene calls are TRBV6-1 and TRBJ1-2, with D maybe TRBD1 (6 bases). Germline V gene lookup returns CDR1 MNHNS and CDR2 SASEGT. V was clipped by 3 bases and J by 1 base, with 9 bases between them. The CDR3 extends over 14 amino acids.

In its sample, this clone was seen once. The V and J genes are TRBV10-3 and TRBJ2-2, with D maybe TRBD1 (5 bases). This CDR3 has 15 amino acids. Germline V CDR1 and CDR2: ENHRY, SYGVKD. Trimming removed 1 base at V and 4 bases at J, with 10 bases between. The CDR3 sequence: CAISEFQGGTGELFF. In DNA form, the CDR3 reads TGTGCCATCAGTGAGTTTCAGGGCGGCACCGGGGAGCTGTTTTTT.